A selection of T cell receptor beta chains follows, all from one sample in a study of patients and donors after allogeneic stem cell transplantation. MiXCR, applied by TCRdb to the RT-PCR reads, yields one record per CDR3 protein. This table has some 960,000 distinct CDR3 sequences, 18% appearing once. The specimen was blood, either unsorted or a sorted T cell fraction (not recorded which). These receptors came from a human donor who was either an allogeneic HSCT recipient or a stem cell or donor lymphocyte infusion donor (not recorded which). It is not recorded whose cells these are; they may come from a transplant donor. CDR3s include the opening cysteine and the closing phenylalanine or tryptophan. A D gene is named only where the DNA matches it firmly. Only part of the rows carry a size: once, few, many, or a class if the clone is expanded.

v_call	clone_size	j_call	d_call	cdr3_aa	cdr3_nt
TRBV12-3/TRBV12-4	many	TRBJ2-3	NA	CASSPISGSTDTQYF	TGTGCCAGCAGTCCGATTTCAGGGAGCACAGATACGCAGTATTTT
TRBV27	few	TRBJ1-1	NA	CASSFGGLGGGEAFF	TGTGCCAGCAGTTTCGGGGGGCTGGGTGGGGGTGAAGCTTTCTTT
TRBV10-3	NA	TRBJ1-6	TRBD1	CAITLTGVGNSPLHF	TGTGCCATCACCCTGACAGGGGTAGGGAATTCACCCCTCCACTTT
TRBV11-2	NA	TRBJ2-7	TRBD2	CASSPRLASGGSYEQYF	TGTGCCAGCAGCCCCCGACTCGCTAGCGGGGGTTCCTACGAGCAGTACTTC
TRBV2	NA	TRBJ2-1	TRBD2	CASSPPGSGALRNEQFF	TGTGCCAGCAGTCCCCCGGGAAGCGGGGCCCTCAGGAATGAGCAGTTCTTC
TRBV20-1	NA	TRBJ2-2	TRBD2	CSASARLAGGTGELFF	TGCAGTGCCAGCGCCCGACTAGCGGGGGGCACCGGGGAGCTGTTTTTT
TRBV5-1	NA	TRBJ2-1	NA	CASSRNSGDSYNEQFF	TGCGCCAGCAGCAGGAATAGCGGAGACTCCTACAATGAGCAGTTCTTC
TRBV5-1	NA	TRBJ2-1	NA	CASSWGQQYNEQFF	TGCGCCAGCAGCTGGGGACAACAGTACAATGAGCAGTTCTTC
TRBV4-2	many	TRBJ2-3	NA	CASSQAGELGSTDTQYF	TGTGCCAGCAGCCAAGCGGGGGAGTTGGGTTCCACAGATACGCAGTATTTT
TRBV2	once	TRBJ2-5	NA	CASSEGMGPQETQYF	TGTGCCAGCAGCGAAGGGATGGGCCCACAAGAGACCCAGTACTTC
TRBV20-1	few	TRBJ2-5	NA	CSASGSITLQETQYF	TGCAGTGCTAGTGGTTCTATCACCCTTCAAGAGACCCAGTACTTC
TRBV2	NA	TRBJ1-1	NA	CASSEVGVQGTEAFF	TGTGCCAGCAGTGAAGTAGGGGTTCAGGGCACTGAAGCTTTCTTT
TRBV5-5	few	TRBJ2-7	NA	CASSSPGVAYEQYF	TGTGCCAGCAGCTCTCCGGGGGTAGCCTACGAGCAGTACTTC
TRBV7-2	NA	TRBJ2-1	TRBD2	CASSSIAGGPSYNEQFF	TGTGCCAGCAGCTCAATAGCGGGGGGGCCCTCCTACAATGAGCAGTTCTTC
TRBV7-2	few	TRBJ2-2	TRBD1	CASSSRQGLGLFF	TGTGCCAGCAGCTCCCGACAGGGGTTAGGGCTGTTTTTT
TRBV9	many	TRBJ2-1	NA	CASSTGTHNEQFF	TGTGCCAGCAGCACTGGGACCCACAATGAGCAGTTCTTC
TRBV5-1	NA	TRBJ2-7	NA	CASSYWDFPASHEQYF	TGCGCCAGCAGTTACTGGGACTTCCCGGCCTCCCACGAGCAGTACTTC
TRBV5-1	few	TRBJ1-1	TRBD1	CASSRTPGQDTEAFF	TGCGCCAGCAGCCGAACCCCGGGACAGGACACTGAAGCTTTCTTT
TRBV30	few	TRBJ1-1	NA	CAWTGTPRVEAFF	TGTGCCTGGACCGGGACCCCTCGGGTTGAAGCTTTCTTT
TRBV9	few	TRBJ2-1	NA	CASSVVGLSYNEQFF	TGTGCCAGCAGCGTAGTGGGACTGTCGTACAATGAGCAGTTCTTC
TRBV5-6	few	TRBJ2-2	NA	CASSRRSRDTGELFF	TGTGCCAGCAGCCGCCGGTCCCGGGACACCGGGGAGCTGTTTTTT
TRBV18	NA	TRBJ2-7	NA	CASSPPDRTYEQYF	TGTGCCAGCTCACCACCGGACCGGACCTACGAGCAGTACTTC
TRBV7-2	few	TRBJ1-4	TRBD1	CASSVGTANNEKLFF	TGTGCCAGCAGCGTAGGGACAGCAAATAATGAAAAACTGTTTTTT
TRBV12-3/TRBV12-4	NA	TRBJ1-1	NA	CASSLTAGGVAEAFF	TGTGCCAGCAGTTTAACCGCCGGGGGTGTAGCTGAAGCTTTCTTT
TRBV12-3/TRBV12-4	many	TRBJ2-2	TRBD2	CASSYPGGARVNTGELFF	TGTGCCAGCAGTTATCCCGGGGGGGCCCGGGTTAACACCGGGGAGCTGTTTTTT
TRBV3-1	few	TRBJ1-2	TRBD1	CASSQDPRTGNYGYTF	TGTGCCAGCAGCCAAGATCCCCGGACAGGGAACTATGGCTACACCTTC
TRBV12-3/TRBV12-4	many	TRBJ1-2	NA	CASSLAGGRVGYTF	TGTGCCAGCAGTTTAGCGGGGGGTCGTGTTGGCTACACCTTC
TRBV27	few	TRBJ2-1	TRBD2	CASSRGLAGGREQFF	TGTGCCAGCAGTCGTGGACTAGCGGGAGGTAGAGAGCAGTTCTTC
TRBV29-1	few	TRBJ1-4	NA	CSVAIAGAKREKLFF	TGCAGCGTCGCGATAGCCGGGGCGAAGAGGGAAAAACTGTTTTTT
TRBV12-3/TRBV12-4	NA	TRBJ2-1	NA	CASSLSIRPPVEQFF	TGTGCCAGCAGTTTATCTATTCGGCCTCCCGTTGAGCAGTTCTTC
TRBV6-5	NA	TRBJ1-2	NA	CASSYPSDGGDYGYTF	TGTGCCAGCAGTTACCCGTCCGACGGGGGGGACTATGGCTACACCTTC
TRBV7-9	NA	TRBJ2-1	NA	CASSLEGGSLTVPFF	TGTGCCAGCAGCTTAGAAGGGGGTAGCCTCACAGTTCCGTTCTTC
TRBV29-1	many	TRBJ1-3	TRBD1	CSVTTGGNSGNTIYF	TGCAGCGTTACTACAGGGGGAAACTCTGGAAACACCATATATTTT
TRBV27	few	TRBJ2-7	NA	CASSPWGGGYEQYF	TGTGCCAGCAGTCCTTGGGGGGGCGGGTACGAGCAGTACTTC
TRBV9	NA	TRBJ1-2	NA	CASSATQGAGYTF	TGTGCCAGCAGCGCAACCCAGGGAGCTGGCTACACCTTC
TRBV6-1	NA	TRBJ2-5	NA	CASSPVGLGYQETQYF	TGTGCCAGCAGCCCAGTAGGTTTAGGGTACCAAGAGACCCAGTACTTC
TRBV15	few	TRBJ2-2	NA	CATSSQGNTGELFF	TGTGCCACCAGCTCACAGGGGAACACCGGGGAGCTGTTTTTT
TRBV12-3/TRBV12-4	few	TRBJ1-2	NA	CASSHRDLGYGYTF	TGTGCCAGCAGCCACAGGGATCTAGGGTATGGCTACACCTTC
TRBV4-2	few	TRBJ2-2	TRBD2	CASSQGGLAGPGELFF	TGTGCCAGCAGCCAAGGGGGACTAGCGGGACCCGGGGAGCTGTTTTTT
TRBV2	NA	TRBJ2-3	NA	CASSVSGGISTDTQYF	TGTGCCAGCAGTGTCTCCGGGGGTATTAGCACAGATACGCAGTATTTT
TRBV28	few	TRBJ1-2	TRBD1	CASRTGGRSYTF	TGTGCCAGCCGAACAGGGGGAAGGAGCTACACCTTC
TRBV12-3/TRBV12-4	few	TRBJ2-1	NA	CASRAGWGHEQFF	TGTGCCAGCAGGGCCGGGTGGGGGCATGAGCAGTTCTTC
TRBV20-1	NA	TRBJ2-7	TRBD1	CSASGLDRAVEQYF	TGCAGTGCTAGTGGATTGGACAGGGCGGTCGAGCAGTACTTC
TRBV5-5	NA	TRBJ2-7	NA	CASSSGTSASYEQYF	TGTGCCAGCAGCTCGGGGACATCAGCTTCCTACGAGCAGTACTTC
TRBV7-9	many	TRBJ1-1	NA	CASSFGPEAFF	TGTGCCAGCAGCTTCGGGCCAGAAGCTTTCTTT
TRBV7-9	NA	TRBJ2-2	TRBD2	CASSQAGDGTGELFF	TGTGCCAGCAGCCAGGCGGGGGATGGCACCGGGGAGCTGTTTTTT
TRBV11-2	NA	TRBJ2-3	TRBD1	CASSPGRQGAKASDTQYF	TGTGCCAGCAGTCCAGGGAGGCAGGGGGCGAAGGCATCAGATACGCAGTATTTT
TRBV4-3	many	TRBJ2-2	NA	CASSHILGSLGTGELFF	TGCGCCAGCAGCCATATACTAGGAAGCCTGGGCACCGGGGAGCTGTTTTTT
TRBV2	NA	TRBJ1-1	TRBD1	CASIRDRNMNTEAFF	TGTGCCAGCATTAGGGACAGGAACATGAACACTGAAGCTTTCTTT
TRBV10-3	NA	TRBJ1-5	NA	CAISESGIPQGRGNQPQHF	TGTGCCATCAGTGAGTCGGGAATCCCACAGGGTCGGGGCAATCAGCCCCAGCATTTT
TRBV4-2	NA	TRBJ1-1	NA	CASSVRGKGSEAFF	TGTGCCAGCAGCGTGCGCGGTAAGGGGAGTGAAGCTTTCTTT